This TCR beta chain was sequenced during a study of blood T cell repertoires in COVID-19. Overall study context: The origin of the acute and convalescent COVID-19 samples was the United States, Italy and Spain. PBMCs, B-cell-depleted T cells, or T cells provided the cDNA or gDNA that made up the material.

This clone was recorded a few times. After removal of 3 bases from V and 9 bases from J, the junction contained 7 bases not matched to a gene. CDR3 length: 15 amino acids. CDR1 and CDR2 from the germline V gene are SGHDT and YYEEEE. Original data processing: The assay estimated nucleated cells by amplifying reference gene primers. Using immunoSEQ multiplex PCR, the repertoire was profiled, and TCRdb retains in-frame clones only, with some absent. V, J and clone size reflect that table, while D and trimming were determined from the DNA. The sample has 110,000 to 150,000 clones; 76% are singletons. The rearrangement joins TRBV5-6 to TRBJ2-1, with 12 nucleotides matching TRBD2. Input material: peripheral blood. This receptor was obtained from a man in his 60s with acute or convalescent COVID-19. CDR3 in amino acids: CASSWETSGSFEQFF. As DNA, the CDR3 is TGTGCCAGCAGCTGGGAGACTAGCGGGAGTTTTGAGCAGTTCTTC.